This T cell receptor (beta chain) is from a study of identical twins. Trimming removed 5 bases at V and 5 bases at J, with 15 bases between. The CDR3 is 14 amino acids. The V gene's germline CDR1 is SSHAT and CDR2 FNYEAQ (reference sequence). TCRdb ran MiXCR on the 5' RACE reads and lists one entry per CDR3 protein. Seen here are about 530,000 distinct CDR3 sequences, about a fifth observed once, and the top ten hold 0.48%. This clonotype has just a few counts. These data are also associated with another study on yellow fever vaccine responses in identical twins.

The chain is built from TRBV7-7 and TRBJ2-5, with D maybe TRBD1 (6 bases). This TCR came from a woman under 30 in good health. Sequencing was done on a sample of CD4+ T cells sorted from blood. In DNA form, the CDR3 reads TGTGCCAGCAGCCAAGGAACAGGGAAGGAGACCCAGTACTTC. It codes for CASSQGTGKETQYF.